This is a list of T cell receptor beta chains from one sample in a study of blood T cell repertoires in COVID-19. TCRdb keeps only in-frame clones here, not all; method: immunoSEQ multiplex PCR. The repertoire holds roughly 220,000 clones, roughly 76% seen once, with roughly 8% in the top ten. Sequencing was carried out using peripheral blood. These receptor sequences come from a woman older than 75 with COVID-19, enrolled during active disease. Each CDR3 is given with its conserved first and last residue. D genes are given only for firm matches. Clone size is stated in some rows and not others, as once, few, many or a class when expanded.

.	TRBJ1-1	TRBV7-9	.	CASSLPGVEAFF	TGTGCCAGCAGCTTACCGGGGGTGGAAGCTTTCTTT
.	TRBJ1-5	TRBV30	TRBD1	CAWTRPGTGWPQHF	TGTGCCTGGACACGTCCGGGGACAGGTTGGCCCCAGCATTTT
.	TRBJ1-6	TRBV5-1	TRBD1	CASSLAGQGANSPLHF	TGCGCCAGCAGCCTGGCTGGACAGGGAGCTAATTCACCCCTCCACTTT
.	TRBJ2-4	TRBV20-1	.	CSAYVTPSRYF	TGCAGTGCCTATGTGACACCTTCGCGGTACTTC
.	TRBJ2-1	TRBV18	.	CASSHTSLEQFF	TGTGCCAGCTCACATACTAGTCTAGAGCAGTTCTTC
.	TRBJ2-7	TRBV6-5	.	CASRPGQAMTYEQYF	TGTGCCAGCCGGCCCGGACAAGCTATGACCTACGAGCAGTACTTC
.	TRBJ2-2	TRBV12-5	.	CASGLSHSANTGELFF	TGTGCTAGTGGTTTGAGCCACTCCGCGAACACCGGGGAGCTGTTTTTT
.	TRBJ2-3	TRBV19	TRBD2	CASSMGTSRVFTDTQYF	TGTGCCAGTAGTATGGGGACTAGCAGGGTGTTCACAGATACGCAGTATTTT
.	TRBJ2-1	TRBV9	TRBD2	CASSASGIDYNEQFF	TGTGCCAGCAGCGCTAGCGGGATTGACTACAATGAGCAGTTCTTC
.	TRBJ1-4	TRBV6-6	.	CASSYSSPINEKLFF	TGTGCCAGCAGTTACTCGAGTCCGATTAATGAAAAACTGTTTTTT
.	TRBJ1-2	TRBV19	TRBD1	CASSNRGSASGYTF	TGTGCCAGTAGTAACAGGGGATCGGCTAGTGGCTACACCTTC
once	TRBJ1-5	TRBV28	TRBD1	CATRGGTGQPGNQPQHF	TGTGCCACCAGAGGGGGGACAGGGCAACCTGGCAATCAGCCCCAGCATTTT
.	TRBJ1-1	TRBV5-1	.	CASSFGQTNTEAFF	TGCGCCAGCAGCTTCGGACAGACGAACACTGAAGCTTTCTTT
.	TRBJ2-2	TRBV7-2	TRBD2	CASSLRQLAPANTGELFF	TGTGCCAGCAGCTTAAGGCAACTAGCGCCGGCGAACACCGGGGAGCTGTTTTTT
.	TRBJ1-6	TRBV7-2	TRBD1	CASSHTGQVSPLHF	TGTGCCAGCAGCCATACTGGACAGGTTTCACCCCTCCACTTT
.	TRBJ1-6	TRBV5-1	TRBD1	CASARQGDNSPLHF	TGCGCCAGCGCGAGACAGGGGGATAATTCACCCCTCCACTTT
.	TRBJ2-3	TRBV29-1	.	CSATTRIDTQYF	TGCAGCGCTACCACCAGGATAGATACGCAGTATTTT
.	TRBJ1-5	TRBV24-1	.	CATSDPDRPNQPQHF	TGTGCCACCAGTGACCCTGACAGGCCCAATCAGCCCCAGCATTTT
.	TRBJ1-2	TRBV27	TRBD1	CASSDPGTANYGYTF	TGTGCCAGCAGTGATCCCGGGACAGCTAACTATGGCTACACCTTC
.	TRBJ2-2	TRBV19	.	CASSIRAVPGELFF	TGTGCCAGTAGTATTAGAGCCGTACCCGGGGAGCTGTTTTTT
few	TRBJ1-2	TRBV29-1	.	CSVVAGNYGYTF	TGCAGCGTTGTGGCGGGAAACTATGGCTACACCTTC
.	TRBJ1-4	TRBV18	.	CASSPDSWELFF	TGTGCCAGCTCACCGGACAGCTGGGAACTGTTTTTT
.	TRBJ2-5	TRBV5-6	TRBD1	CASSLRSTGPGTQYF	TGTGCCAGCAGCTTAAGGTCGACAGGGCCGGGGACCCAGTACTTC
.	TRBJ1-5	TRBV5-5	TRBD1	CASSLLGTGENQPQHF	TGTGCCAGCAGCTTGTTGGGGACAGGGGAGAATCAGCCCCAGCATTTT
.	TRBJ2-2	TRBV11-2	.	CASSLDRNSAANTGELFF	TGTGCCAGCAGCTTAGATAGGAATTCAGCGGCGAACACCGGGGAGCTGTTTTTT
.	TRBJ1-1	TRBV2	.	CAIRGSSAPNTEAFF	TGTGCCATCAGGGGCTCCTCAGCCCCGAACACTGAAGCTTTCTTT
once	TRBJ2-3	TRBV5-8	.	CASSFGRADTQYF	TGTGCCAGCAGCTTCGGCAGGGCAGATACGCAGTATTTT
.	TRBJ1-2	TRBV18	TRBD1	CASSQGQGIGGYTF	TGTGCCAGCTCACAGGGACAGGGGATCGGAGGCTACACCTTC
once	TRBJ2-7	TRBV27	.	CASSLFREQYF	TGTGCCAGCAGTTTATTTCGGGAGCAGTACTTC
few	TRBJ2-2	TRBV5-1	.	CASTDNRANTGELFF	TGCGCCAGCACGGATAACAGGGCGAACACCGGGGAGCTGTTTTTT